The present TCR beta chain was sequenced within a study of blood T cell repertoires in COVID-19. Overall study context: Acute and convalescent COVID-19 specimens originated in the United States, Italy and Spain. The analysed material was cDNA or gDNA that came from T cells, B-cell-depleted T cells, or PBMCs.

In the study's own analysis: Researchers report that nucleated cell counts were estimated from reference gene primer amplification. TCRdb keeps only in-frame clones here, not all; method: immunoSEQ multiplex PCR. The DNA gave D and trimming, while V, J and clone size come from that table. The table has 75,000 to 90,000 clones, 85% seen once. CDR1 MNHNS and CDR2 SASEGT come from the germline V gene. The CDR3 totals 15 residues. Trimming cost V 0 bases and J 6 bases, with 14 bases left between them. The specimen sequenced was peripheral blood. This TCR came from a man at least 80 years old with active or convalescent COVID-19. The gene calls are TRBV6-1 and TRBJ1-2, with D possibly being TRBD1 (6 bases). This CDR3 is CASSEANPRQDGYTF. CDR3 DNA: TGTGCCAGCAGTGAAGCGAACCCCAGACAGGATGGCTACACCTTC.